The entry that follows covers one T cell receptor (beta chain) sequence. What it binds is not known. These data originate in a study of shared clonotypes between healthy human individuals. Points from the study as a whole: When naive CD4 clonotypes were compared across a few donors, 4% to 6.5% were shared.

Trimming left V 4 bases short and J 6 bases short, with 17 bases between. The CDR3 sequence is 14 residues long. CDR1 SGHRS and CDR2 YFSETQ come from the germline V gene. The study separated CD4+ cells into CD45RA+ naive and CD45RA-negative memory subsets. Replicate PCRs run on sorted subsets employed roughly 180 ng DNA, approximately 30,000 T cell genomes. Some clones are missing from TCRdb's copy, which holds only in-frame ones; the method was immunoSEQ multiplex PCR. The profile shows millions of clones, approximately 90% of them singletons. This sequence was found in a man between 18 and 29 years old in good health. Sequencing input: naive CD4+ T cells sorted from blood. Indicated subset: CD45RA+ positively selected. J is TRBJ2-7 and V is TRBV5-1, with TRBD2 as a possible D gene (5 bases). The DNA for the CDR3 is TGCGCCAGCAGCGCCCGGGAAACCCGGGGCGAGCAGTACTTC. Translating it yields CASSARETRGEQYF.